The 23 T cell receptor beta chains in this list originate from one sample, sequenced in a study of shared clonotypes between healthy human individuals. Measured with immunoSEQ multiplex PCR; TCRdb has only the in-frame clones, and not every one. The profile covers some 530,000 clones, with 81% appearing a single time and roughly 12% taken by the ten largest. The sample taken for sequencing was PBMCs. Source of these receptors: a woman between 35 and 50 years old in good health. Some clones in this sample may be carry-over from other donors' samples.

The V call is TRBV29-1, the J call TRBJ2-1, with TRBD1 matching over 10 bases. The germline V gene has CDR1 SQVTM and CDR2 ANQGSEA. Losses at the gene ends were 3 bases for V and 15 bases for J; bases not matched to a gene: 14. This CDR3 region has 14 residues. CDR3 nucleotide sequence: TGCAGCGTTGAGGGTGGGACAGGGGCGAGTCGGTGGTTCTTC. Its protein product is CSVEGGTGASRWFF.

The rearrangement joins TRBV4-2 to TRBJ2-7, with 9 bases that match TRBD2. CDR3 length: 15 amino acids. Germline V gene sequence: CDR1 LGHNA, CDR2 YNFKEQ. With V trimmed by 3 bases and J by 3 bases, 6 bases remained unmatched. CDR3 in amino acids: CASSHSTSGIYEQYF. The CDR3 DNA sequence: TGTGCCAGCAGCCACTCGACTAGCGGAATCTACGAGCAGTACTTC.

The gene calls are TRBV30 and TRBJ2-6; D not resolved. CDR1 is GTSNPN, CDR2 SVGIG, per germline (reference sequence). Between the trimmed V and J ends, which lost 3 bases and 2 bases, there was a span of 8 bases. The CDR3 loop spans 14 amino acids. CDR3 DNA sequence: TGTGCCTGGAGCCTCCAGGCTGGGGCCAACGTCCTGACTTTC. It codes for CAWSLQAGANVLTF.

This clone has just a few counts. Here the CDR3 DNA reads TGCGCCAGCAGCTTGGACGGACTGGGGACCGAGCAGTACTTC. Translation: CASSLDGLGTEQYF. This rearrangement joins TRBV5-1 to TRBJ2-5; D is possibly TRBD1 or TRBD2 (5 bases each). The end of the DNA aligns better with TRBJ2-7, so the J call may be wrong. The length of the CDR3 is 14 residues. CDR1 is SGHRS, CDR2 YFSETQ, per germline.

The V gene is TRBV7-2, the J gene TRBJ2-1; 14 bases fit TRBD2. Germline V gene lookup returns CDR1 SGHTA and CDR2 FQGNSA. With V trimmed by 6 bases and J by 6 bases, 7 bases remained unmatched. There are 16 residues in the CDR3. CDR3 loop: CASRRLAGGPGNEQFF. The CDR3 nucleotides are TGTGCCAGCAGAAGACTAGCGGGAGGGCCCGGCAATGAGCAGTTCTTC.

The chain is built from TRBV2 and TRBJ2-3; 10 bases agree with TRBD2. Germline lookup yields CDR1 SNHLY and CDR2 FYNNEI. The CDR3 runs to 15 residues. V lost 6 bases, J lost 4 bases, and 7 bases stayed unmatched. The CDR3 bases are TGTGCCAGCAGCTTCATAGCGGGAGGTGCAGATACGCAGTATTTT. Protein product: CASSFIAGGADTQYF.

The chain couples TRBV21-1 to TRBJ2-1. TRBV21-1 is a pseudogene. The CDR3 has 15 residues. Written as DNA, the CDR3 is TGTGCCAGCAAAGGAGGGGGAGTTGGGAACAATGAGCAGTTCTTC. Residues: CASKGGGVGNNEQFF.

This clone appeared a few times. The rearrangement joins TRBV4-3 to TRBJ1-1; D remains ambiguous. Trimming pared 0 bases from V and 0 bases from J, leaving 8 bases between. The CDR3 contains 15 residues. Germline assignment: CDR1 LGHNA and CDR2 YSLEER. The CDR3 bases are TGCGCCAGCAGCCAAGAGCGGGCTTTGAACACTGAAGCTTTCTTT. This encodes CASSQERALNTEAFF.

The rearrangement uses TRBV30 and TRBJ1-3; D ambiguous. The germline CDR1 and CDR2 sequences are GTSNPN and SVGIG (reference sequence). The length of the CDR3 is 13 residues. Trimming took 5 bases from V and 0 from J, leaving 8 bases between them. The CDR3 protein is CAWSGYSGNTIYF. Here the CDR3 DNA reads TGTGCCTGGTCAGGTTACTCTGGAAACACCATATATTTT.

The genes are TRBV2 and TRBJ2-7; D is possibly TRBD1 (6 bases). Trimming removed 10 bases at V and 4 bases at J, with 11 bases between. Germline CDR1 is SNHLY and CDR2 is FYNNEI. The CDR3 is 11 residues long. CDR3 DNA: TGTGCCACTTACAGGGAGTACGAGCAGTACTTC. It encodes CATYREYEQYF.

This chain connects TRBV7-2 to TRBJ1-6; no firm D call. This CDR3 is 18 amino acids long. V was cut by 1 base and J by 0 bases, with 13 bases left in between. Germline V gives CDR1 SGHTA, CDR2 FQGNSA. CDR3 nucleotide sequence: TGTGCCAGCAGCTTAGAGGGAGCTATTAACTCCTATAATTCACCCCTCCACTTT. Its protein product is CASSLEGAINSYNSPLHF.

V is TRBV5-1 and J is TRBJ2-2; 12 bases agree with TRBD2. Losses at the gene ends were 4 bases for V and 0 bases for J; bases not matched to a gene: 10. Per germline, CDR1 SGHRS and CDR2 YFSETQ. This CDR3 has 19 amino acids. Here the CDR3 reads CASSIGSLAGGPNTGELFF. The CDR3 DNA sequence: TGCGCCAGCAGCATAGGCTCCCTAGCGGGAGGGCCGAACACCGGGGAGCTGTTTTTT. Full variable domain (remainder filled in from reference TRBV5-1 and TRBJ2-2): KAGVTQTPRYLIKTRGQQVTLSCSPISGHRSVSWYQQTPGQGLQFLFEYFSETQRNKGNFPGRFSGRQFSNSRSEMNVSTLELGDSALYLCASSIGSLAGGPNTGELFFGEGSRLTVL.

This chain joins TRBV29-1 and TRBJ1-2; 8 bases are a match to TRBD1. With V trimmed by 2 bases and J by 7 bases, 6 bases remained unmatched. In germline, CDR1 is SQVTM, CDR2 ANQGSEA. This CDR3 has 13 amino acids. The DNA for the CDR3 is TGCAGCGTTGAAACAGGGGGGAATAGTGGCTACACCTTC. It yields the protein CSVETGGNSGYTF.

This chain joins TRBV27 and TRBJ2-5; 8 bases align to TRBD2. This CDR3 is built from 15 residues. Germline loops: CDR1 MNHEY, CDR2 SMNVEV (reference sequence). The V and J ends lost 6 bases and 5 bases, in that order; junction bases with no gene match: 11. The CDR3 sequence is CASSTAGDGRETQYF. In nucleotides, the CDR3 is TGTGCCAGCAGCACAGCGGGGGACGGGCGGGAGACCCAGTACTTC.

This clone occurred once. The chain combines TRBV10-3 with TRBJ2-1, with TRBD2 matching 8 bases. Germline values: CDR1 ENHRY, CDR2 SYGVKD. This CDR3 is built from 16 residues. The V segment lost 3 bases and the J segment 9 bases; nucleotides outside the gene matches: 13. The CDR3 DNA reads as TGTGCCATCAGTGAAGGCGGGAGGAGTCGTTTCGGTGAGCAGTTCTTC. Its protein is CAISEGGRSRFGEQFF.

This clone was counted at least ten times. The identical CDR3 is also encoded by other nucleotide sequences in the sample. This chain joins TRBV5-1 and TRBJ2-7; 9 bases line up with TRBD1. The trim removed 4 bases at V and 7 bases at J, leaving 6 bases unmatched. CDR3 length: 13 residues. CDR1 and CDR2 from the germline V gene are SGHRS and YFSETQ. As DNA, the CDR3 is TGCGCCAGCAGCCCACAGGGGGCGGGTGAGCAGTACTTC. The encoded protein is CASSPQGAGEQYF.

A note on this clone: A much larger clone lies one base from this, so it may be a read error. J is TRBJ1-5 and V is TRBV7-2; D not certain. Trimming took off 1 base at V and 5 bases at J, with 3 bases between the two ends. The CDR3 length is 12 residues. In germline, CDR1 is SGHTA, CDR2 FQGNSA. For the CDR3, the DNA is TGTGCCAGCAGCTTAGTAGATCAGCCCCAGCATTTT. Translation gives CASSLVDQPQHF.

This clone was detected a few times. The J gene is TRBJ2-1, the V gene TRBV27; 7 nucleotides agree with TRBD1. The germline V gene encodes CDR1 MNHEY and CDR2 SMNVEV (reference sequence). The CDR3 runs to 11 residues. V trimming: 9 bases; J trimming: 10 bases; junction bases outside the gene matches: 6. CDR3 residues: CASSRGYEQFF. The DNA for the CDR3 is TGTGCCAGTAGCAGGGGGTACGAGCAGTTCTTC.

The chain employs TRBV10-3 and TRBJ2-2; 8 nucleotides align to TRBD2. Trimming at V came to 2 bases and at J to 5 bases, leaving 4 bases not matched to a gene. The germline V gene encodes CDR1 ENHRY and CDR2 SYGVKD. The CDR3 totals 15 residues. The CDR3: CAISEREGLTGELFF. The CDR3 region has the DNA TGTGCCATCAGTGAGCGGGAGGGCCTGACCGGGGAGCTGTTTTTT.

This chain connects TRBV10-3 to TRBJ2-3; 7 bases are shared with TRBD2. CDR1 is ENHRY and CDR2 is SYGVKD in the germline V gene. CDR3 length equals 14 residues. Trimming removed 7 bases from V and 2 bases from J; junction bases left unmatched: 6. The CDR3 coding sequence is TGTGCCATCAAAGCTAGCGGAGCCACAGATACGCAGTATTTT. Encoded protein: CAIKASGATDTQYF.

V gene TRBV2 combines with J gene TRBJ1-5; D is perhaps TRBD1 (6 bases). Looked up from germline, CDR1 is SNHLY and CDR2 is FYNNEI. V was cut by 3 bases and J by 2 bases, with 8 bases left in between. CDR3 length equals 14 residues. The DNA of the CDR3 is TGTGCCAGCAGTGATCCAGGGGGCAATCAGCCCCAGCATTTT. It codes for CASSDPGGNQPQHF.

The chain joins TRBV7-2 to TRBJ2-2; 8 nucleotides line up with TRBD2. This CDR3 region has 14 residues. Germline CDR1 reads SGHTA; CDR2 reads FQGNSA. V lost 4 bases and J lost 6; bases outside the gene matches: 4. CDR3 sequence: CASSSAGGSGELFF. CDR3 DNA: TGTGCCAGCAGCTCGGCGGGGGGCTCCGGGGAGCTGTTTTTT.

The CDR3, as DNA: TGTGCCAGCAGCCCCACCGGGACAGAGAATGAAAAACTGTTTTTT. Amino acid sequence: CASSPTGTENEKLFF. The rearrangement joins TRBV7-9 to TRBJ1-4; 7 bases match TRBD1. Germline V gene data show CDR1 as SEHNR and CDR2 as FQNEAQ (reference sequence). The trim removed 5 bases at V and 5 bases at J, leaving 8 bases unmatched. The CDR3 totals 15 residues. Variable domain in full (rest from reference TRBV7-9 and TRBJ1-4): DTGVSQNPRHKITKRGQNVTFRCDPISEHNRLYWYRQTLGQGPEFLTYFQNEAQLEKSRLLSDRFSAERPKGSFSTLEIQRTEQGDSAMYLCASSPTGTENEKLFFGSGTQLSVL.